This T cell receptor beta chain was recovered during a study of T cell responses to AZD1222 COVID-19 vaccine. In the case of this clone: What it recognizes is unknown.

Data came from immunoSEQ multiplex PCR; TCRdb stores just in-frame clones and leaves some out. The top ten hold 6% to 7% of the sample, which has nearly 110,000 clones, roughly 90% seen once. Study-wide results and limits: A rise in Spike-specific TCR breadth and depth followed two AZD1222 doses. Close to half of spike-specific TCRs reportedly recognize unmutated variant regions. Mostly white British, mostly female donors; authors suggested clonal diversity may be underestimated.

This TCR derives from an adult in good health. Here the sequenced sample was peripheral blood, taken on day 0 of AZD1222 vaccination.

The CDR3 DNA reads TGTGCCAGTAGTCAAAAAGATACGCAGTATTTT. This codes for CASSQKDTQYF. The chain couples TRBV19 to TRBJ2-3; no clear D. This CDR3 is 11 amino acids long. V was shortened by 5 bases and J by 5 bases, with 5 bases between the two germline ends. The germline gives CDR1 LNHDA, CDR2 SQIVND (reference sequence).